Following are 8 T cell receptor beta chains from one sample sequenced in a study of cytomegalovirus exposure and HLA in healthy donors. The PCR made use of 60 Vbeta and 13 Jbeta primers. Libraries were prepared by immunoSEQ multiplex PCR; TCRdb keeps only in-frame clonotypes and omits some of them. The sample shows roughly 200,000 clones, roughly 83% of them seen only once. Sequenced input: PBMCs. The receptor set was obtained from a boy aged 2 to 9 in good health and CMV-seronegative.

The gene calls are TRBV6-6 and TRBJ2-7; TRBD1 matches at 8 bases. The V gene's germline CDR1 is MNHNY and CDR2 SVGAGI (reference sequence). Trimming cost V 0 bases and J 9 bases; bases outside gene matches: 13. The CDR3 is 16 amino acids. CDR3 in amino acids: CASSYSEGTGGRGQYF. The DNA for the CDR3 is TGTGCCAGCAGTTACTCGGAAGGAACAGGGGGAAGGGGGCAGTACTTC.

The genes are TRBV6-5 and TRBJ1-6; the D gene is possibly TRBD1 (6 bases). This CDR3 is 14 amino acids long. Per the germline V gene, CDR1 is MNHEY and CDR2 is SVGAGI. V dropped 5 bases and J dropped 10 bases, with 15 bases sitting between them. Here the CDR3 reads CASSEQGLASPLHF. The CDR3, as DNA: TGTGCCAGCAGTGAACAGGGACTAGCATCACCCCTCCACTTT.

This sequence joins TRBV5-1 and TRBJ2-5; 8 nucleotides match TRBD2. The CDR3 is 16 amino acids. Looked up from germline, CDR1 is SGHRS and CDR2 is YFSETQ. With V trimmed by 2 bases and J by 4 bases, 10 bases remained unmatched. The CDR3 DNA follows: TGCGCCAGCAGCTTAGCGGGGGCCGGGCTGGGAGAGACCCAGTACTTC. It translates to CASSLAGAGLGETQYF.

This clone was seen more than once but under ten times. This chain links TRBV29-1 with TRBJ1-2; 7 nucleotides line up with TRBD1. Germline CDR1 is SQVTM and CDR2 is ANQGSEA. The junction had 4 bases not matched to a gene; V was cut back by 7 bases and J by 8 bases. CDR3 length: 10 residues. CDR3 nucleotide sequence: TGCAGCGACGCACAGGGGGGCTACACCTTC. Amino acids: CSDAQGGYTF.

The genes are TRBV6-5 and TRBJ1-1, with D uncertain. CDR1 is MNHEY and CDR2 is SVGAGI in the germline V gene. This CDR3 has 14 residues. Trimming pared 5 bases from V and 0 bases from J, leaving 10 bases between. The CDR3 loop reads CASSERMVNTEAFF. The CDR3 DNA sequence: TGTGCCAGCAGTGAGAGAATGGTGAACACTGAAGCTTTCTTT.

V usage is TRBV6-1 and J usage is TRBJ1-2, with D possibly matching TRBD1 (6 bases). Germline V gene data show CDR1 as MNHNS and CDR2 as SASEGT. V was trimmed by 2 bases and J by 7 bases, leaving 11 bases between them. CDR3 length: 13 amino acids. The chain's CDR3 is CASSERGRGGYTF. The CDR3 DNA reads as TGTGCCAGCAGTGAAAGGGGCAGGGGTGGCTACACCTTC.

This rearrangement joins TRBV27 to TRBJ1-1; 7 bases agree with TRBD1. This CDR3 is 18 amino acids long. V lost 0 bases, J lost 0 bases, and 10 bases stayed unmatched. The germline CDR1 and CDR2 sequences are MNHEY and SMNVEV (reference sequence). CDR3 in DNA: TGTGCCAGCAGTTTATCGCCAGACAGGGCCGACGTGAACACTGAAGCTTTCTTT. Its protein is CASSLSPDRADVNTEAFF.

This chain links TRBV5-1 with TRBJ2-1; TRBD2 is a possible D gene (6 bases). V shed 4 bases and J shed 4 bases, with 21 bases lying between them. Germline V gene data show CDR1 as SGHRS and CDR2 as YFSETQ. The CDR3 is 17 residues long. The DNA of the CDR3 is TGCGCCAGCAGCCAATTCCCTACGAGCGGGCCTTACAATGAGCAGTTCTTC. Protein product: CASSQFPTSGPYNEQFF.